Reported below is one T cell receptor beta chain. The source of the sample is a study of blood T cell repertoires in COVID-19. Across the whole study: The United States, Italy and Spain supplied acute and convalescent COVID-19 samples. PBMCs, B-cell-depleted T cells, or T cells provided the cDNA or gDNA that made up the material.

Unmatched junction bases numbered 7, after V lost 6 bases and J lost 0 bases. Germline values: CDR1 DFQATT, CDR2 SNEGSKA (reference sequence). The CDR3 totals 15 residues. While infection was still active, Seattle patients were enrolled and then followed longitudinally. In the original workflow: Scientists estimated how many nucleated cells there were by amplifying reference gene primers. The data were produced by immunoSEQ multiplex PCR, yet TCRdb's version contains in-frame clones alone and is incomplete. V and J calls and clone size come straight from that table; D and trimming were deduced from the DNA. The sample includes around 110,000 clones, over 65% seen only once; the top ten take roughly 6.2%.

This TCR came from an elderly man with COVID-19, enrolled during active disease. The V call is TRBV20-1, the J call TRBJ2-5, with 10 positions matching TRBD2. The sample consisted of peripheral blood. The CDR3 is CSASPTSGYQETQYF. The CDR3 region has the DNA TGCAGTGCAAGTCCGACTAGCGGGTACCAAGAGACCCAGTACTTC.